The clone carrying this T cell receptor beta chain appeared once. The antigen is unknown. The RNA, about 0.45 to 1 ug, was put through reverse transcription using random hexamers. From the immunoSEQ multiplex PCR reads, TCRdb called clonotypes with MiXCR, one entry per CDR3 protein. The data show fewer than 200,000 distinct CDR3 sequences, approximately 95% seen once. This CDR3 region has 16 residues. Between the trimmed V and J ends, which lost 0 bases and 0 bases, there was a span of 12 bases. The germline gives CDR1 MNHEY, CDR2 SMNVEV (reference sequence). This sample stems from a study of CD8 T cells in Susac syndrome. General study points: By the study's own acknowledgment, its TCR sequencing and HLA analysis included relatively few individuals.

This sequence joins TRBV27 and TRBJ2-7; possibly TRBD2 for D (7 bases). The specimen was CD8+ T cells from PBMCs. This TCR was sampled from a human donor with multiple sclerosis. CDR3 amino acids: CASSLSSGTYSYEQYF. The DNA for the CDR3 is TGTGCCAGCAGTTTATCCAGCGGGACATACTCCTACGAGCAGTACTTC.